Below, 6 T cell receptor beta chains from the same sample are listed, as sequenced in a study of blood T cells in healthy people across ages. Next came a second PCR, run for about 6 to 11 cycles, which used a sample-barcoded 5' primer along with a J-beta primer mix. In TCRdb, the 5' RACE reads were re-called with MiXCR into one record per CDR3 protein. The sample lists some 760,000 distinct CDR3 sequences, roughly 25% seen once, with roughly a tenth in the top ten. The same data also went into a second study, on T cells of mothers and their children.

The sequenced sample was blood. These TCRs come from a boy aged 10-17 years in good health.

This clonotype turned up a few times. The V gene is TRBV27, the J gene TRBJ1-5, with D unclear. V was cut by 3 bases and J by 3 bases, with 12 bases left in between. In germline, CDR1 is MNHEY, CDR2 SMNVEV (reference sequence). This CDR3 has 15 residues. CDR3 residues: CASSFSGQHNQPQHF. The CDR3, as DNA: TGTGCCAGCAGTTTCTCCGGGCAGCACAATCAGCCCCAGCATTTT.

The rearrangement uses TRBV29-1 and TRBJ2-1; weak D call: TRBD2 (6 bases). The CDR3 runs 16 residues. Germline assignment: CDR1 SQVTM and CDR2 ANQGSEA. Trimming stripped 4 bases from V and 2 bases from J, with 18 bases between. The CDR3 nucleotides read TGCAGCGTTGGAAGGAGGGAGGAGAGGCCCTACAATGAGCAGTTCTTC. Protein sequence: CSVGRREERPYNEQFF.

CDR3 DNA sequence: TGTGCCAGCAGCTTAGTAACAGGAGGGATGAGCACTGAAGCTTTCTTT. This sequence encodes CASSLVTGGMSTEAFF. The V and J genes are TRBV7-2 and TRBJ1-1; weak D call: TRBD1 (5 bases). There are 16 residues in the CDR3. Germline CDR1 and CDR2: SGHTA and FQGNSA. Trimming cost V 1 base and J 4 bases, with 16 bases left between them.

This CDR3 is CAITVAGEQYF. The CDR3 DNA reads as TGTGCCATTACCGTAGCTGGCGAGCAGTACTTC. This rearrangement joins TRBV5-4 to TRBJ2-7; no definite D call. The germline CDR1 and CDR2 sequences are SGHNT and YYREEE (reference sequence). V was clipped by 9 bases and J by 6 bases, with 13 bases between them. The CDR3 has 11 amino acids.

CDR3 nucleotide sequence: TGTGCCAGCAGCGCATCAGGGGAAGTCGACGAGCAGTACTTC. Protein sequence: CASSASGEVDEQYF. V gene TRBV9 combines with J gene TRBJ2-7; tentative D call: TRBD1 (6 bases). The CDR3 extends over 14 amino acids. With 3 bases removed from V and 5 bases from J, the gap between germline ends came to 15 bases. Looked up from germline, CDR1 is SGDLS and CDR2 is YYNGEE. Full variable domain (missing parts from reference TRBV9 and TRBJ2-7): DSGVTQTPKHLITATGQRVTLRCSPRSGDLSVYWYQQSLDQGLQFLIQYYNGEERAKGNILERFSAQQFPDLHSELNLSSLELGDSALYFCASSASGEVDEQYFGPGTRLTVT.

This chain uses TRBV5-1 with TRBJ2-5; D not certain. This CDR3 spans 14 amino acids. Germline CDR1 SGHRS, CDR2 YFSETQ. Deletions cut 5 bases from V and 2 bases from J, with 13 bases between. The CDR3 region is CASSPLDIQETQYF. The DNA of the CDR3 is TGCGCCAGCAGTCCCCTCGACATTCAAGAGACCCAGTACTTC.